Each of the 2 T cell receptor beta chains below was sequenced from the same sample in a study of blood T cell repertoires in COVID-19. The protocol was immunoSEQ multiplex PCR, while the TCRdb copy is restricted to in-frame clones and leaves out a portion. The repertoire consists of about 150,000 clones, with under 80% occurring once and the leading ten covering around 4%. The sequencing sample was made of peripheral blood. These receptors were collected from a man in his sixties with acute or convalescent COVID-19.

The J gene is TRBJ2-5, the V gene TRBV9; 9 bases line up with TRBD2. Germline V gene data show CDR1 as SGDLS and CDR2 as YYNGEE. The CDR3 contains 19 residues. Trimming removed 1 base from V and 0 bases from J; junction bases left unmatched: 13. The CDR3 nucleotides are TGTGCCAGCAGCGTAAGTGGATATAGCGGGAGCCCGTACCAAGAGACCCAGTACTTC. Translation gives CASSVSGYSGSPYQETQYF.

The CDR3 region is CASSSRAYNSPLHF. CDR3 nucleotides: TGTGCCAGCAGCTCGAGGGCATATAATTCACCCCTCCACTTT. The chain is built from TRBV7-9 and TRBJ1-6; D remains unclear. The CDR3 covers 14 residues. V was trimmed by 4 bases and J by 4 bases, leaving 8 bases between them. CDR1 SEHNR and CDR2 FQNEAQ come from the germline V gene (reference sequence).